A single sample is the source of the 22 T cell receptor beta chains below, sequenced in a study of vaccination and CD4 T cells after COVID-19. These receptors are not linked to any known antigen. The Oncomine TCR Beta short-read assay generated sequence data from the DNA of cultured CD4+ T cells. TCRdb itself ran the PCR reads through MiXCR, one entry per CDR3 protein. The sample holds roughly 16,000 distinct CDR3 sequences, roughly 46% seen once. Treatment described: approximately 9-day PBMC culture with coronavirus spike peptide pools or control peptides (ViraFEST assay). The sample taken for sequencing was CD4+ T cells from blood, cultured in vitro. These receptors originate from a human donor who had recovered from COVID-19.

This clonotype has just a few counts. The chain links TRBV7-2 to TRBJ1-4; no definite D call. Trimming cost V 1 base and J 5 bases, with 8 bases left between them. This CDR3 is 14 amino acids long. The germline V gene encodes CDR1 SGHTA and CDR2 FQGNSA. The CDR3, as DNA: TGTGCCAGCAGCTTAGTGGCCGGGAATGAAAAACTGTTTTTT. As protein: CASSLVAGNEKLFF. Full variable domain (missing parts from reference TRBV7-2 and TRBJ1-4): GAGVSQSPSNKVTEKGKDVELRCDPISGHTALYWYRQSLGQGLEFLIYFQGNSAPDKSGLPSDRFSAERTGGSVSTLTIQRTQQEDSAVYLCASSLVAGNEKLFFGSGTQLSVL.

The genes are TRBV4-2 and TRBJ1-6; 10 bases align to TRBD1. Germline trimming cut 0 bases from V and 9 bases from J; bases unmatched to any gene: 5. Germline loops: CDR1 LGHNA, CDR2 YNFKEQ. The CDR3 covers 16 residues. The CDR3, as DNA: TGTGCCAGCAGCCAAGAAGAGGGACAGGGGATTTCACCCCTCCACTTT. This encodes CASSQEEGQGISPLHF.

This clonotype is medium-sized (0.01 to 0.1%) within its sample. One end of the junction fails to match germline, which may point to a read error. This chain joins TRBV20-1 and TRBJ2-1; no firm D call. The CDR3 contains 13 residues. CDR1 and CDR2 (germline): DFQATT, SNEGSKA (reference sequence). CDR3: CSAKQNSDNEQFF. In DNA form, the CDR3 reads TGCAGTGCTAAACAAAACTCCGACAATGAGCAGTTCTTC.

This clonotype appeared a few times. The chain links TRBV4-2 to TRBJ2-3; D might be TRBD2 (6 bases). The V end lost 4 bases, the J end lost 5 bases, and 10 bases lay between the germline ends. CDR1 and CDR2 from the germline V gene are LGHNA and YNFKEQ. The CDR3 covers 13 residues. The CDR3 bases are TGTGCCAGCAGCCGGGACTCACTAGATACGCAGTATTTT. Its translation: CASSRDSLDTQYF.

This clonotype was found a few times. The rearrangement joins TRBV19 to TRBJ1-2; D perhaps matches TRBD1 (5 bases). This CDR3 has 14 amino acids. The germline V gene has CDR1 LNHDA and CDR2 SQIVND (reference sequence). V lost 3 bases and J lost 0, with 8 bases in between. CDR3 residues: CASSMGPTNYGYTF. For the CDR3, the DNA is TGTGCCAGTAGTATGGGGCCTACTAACTATGGCTACACCTTC.

J is TRBJ2-3 and V is TRBV6-1; TRBD2 matches 9 bases. V shed 2 bases, J shed 8 bases, and the junction held 20 bases outside the gene matches. CDR3 length: 19 residues. CDR1 and CDR2 (germline): MNHNS, SASEGT. The CDR3 bases are TGTGCCAGCAGTGAAATTTTCTCGGATTCCGGGACTAGCATGCGTACGCAGTATTTT. Amino acid sequence: CASSEIFSDSGTSMRTQYF.

The genes are TRBV30 and TRBJ2-1, with 9 nucleotides matching TRBD2. The CDR3 runs to 13 residues. After removal of 5 bases from V and 7 bases from J, the junction contained 6 bases not matched to a gene. In germline, CDR1 is GTSNPN, CDR2 SVGIG (reference sequence). The DNA for the CDR3 is TGTGCCTGGGGGCGGGAGGGCCCAAATGAGCAGTTCTTC. This gives the protein CAWGREGPNEQFF.

The chain recombines TRBV25-1 with TRBJ2-7; 11 bases match TRBD1. This CDR3 is built from 15 residues. The germline V gene has CDR1 MGHDK and CDR2 SYGVNS. With 4 bases clipped from V and 7 bases from J, the junction kept 9 bases outside the gene matches. CDR3 loop: CASSGRTGGRGEQYF. CDR3 nucleotides: TGTGCCAGCAGTGGTCGGACAGGGGGCCGAGGGGAGCAGTACTTC.

The chain links TRBV10-3 to TRBJ2-1; TRBD1 matches at 7 bases. The ends lost 8 bases at V and 9 bases at J; junction bases unmatched: 10. Germline V CDR1 and CDR2: ENHRY, SYGVKD. The CDR3 runs to 13 residues. CDR3 DNA: TGTGCCATCTGGAGTGAGGGACAGACTGAGCAGTTCTTC. Translation: CAIWSEGQTEQFF.

V usage is TRBV20-1 and J usage is TRBJ1-1; no clear D gene. Trimming took 0 bases from V and 1 from J, leaving 12 bases between them. CDR1 DFQATT and CDR2 SNEGSKA come from the germline V gene (reference sequence). This CDR3 spans 15 amino acids. For the CDR3, the DNA is TGCAGTGCTAGAGATTGGGGTATGGCGAACACTGAAGCTTTCTTT. It translates to CSARDWGMANTEAFF.

This clonotype has just a few counts. This chain links TRBV4-1 with TRBJ2-5; no definite D call. Deletions cut 1 base from V and 2 bases from J, with 23 bases between. This CDR3 has 19 residues. Germline assignment: CDR1 MGHRA and CDR2 YSYEKL. The CDR3 sequence: CASSQVRESLLILQETQYF. The CDR3 coding sequence is TGCGCCAGCAGCCAAGTCCGCGAGTCCCTACTAATACTTCAAGAGACCCAGTACTTC.

The J gene is TRBJ2-1, the V gene TRBV19; 15 bases are a match to TRBD2. Trimming removed 5 bases from V and 9 bases from J; junction bases left unmatched: 11. This CDR3 spans 17 amino acids. In germline, CDR1 is LNHDA, CDR2 SQIVND (reference sequence). The CDR3 DNA reads as TGTGCCAGTAGTCCCCACCGGACTAGCGGGAGGGCCGGTGAGCAGTTCTTC. Translating it yields CASSPHRTSGRAGEQFF.

This chain links TRBV14 with TRBJ2-1; D unclear. V was pared by 4 bases and J by 4 bases, with 14 bases between. This CDR3 contains 15 residues. CDR1 and CDR2 from the germline V gene are SGHDN and FVKESK. The CDR3 here is CASSPLGRVYNEQFF. In DNA form, the CDR3 reads TGTGCCAGCAGCCCCTTAGGACGGGTGTACAATGAGCAGTTCTTC.

This clonotype was observed a handful of times. V usage is TRBV10-3 and J usage is TRBJ2-5; 10 bases match TRBD2. The CDR3 length is 14 residues. CDR1 ENHRY and CDR2 SYGVKD come from the germline V gene. The trim removed 6 bases at V and 5 bases at J, leaving 6 bases unmatched. The CDR3 sequence is CAIRQAGGEETQYF. CDR3 nucleotide sequence: TGTGCCATCAGACAAGCGGGAGGGGAGGAGACCCAGTACTTC.

There are a few counts of this clonotype. This sequence joins TRBV24-1 and TRBJ2-1, with D tentatively TRBD2 (5 bases). Trimming pared 2 bases from V and 2 bases from J, leaving 9 bases between. From germline, CDR1 is KGHDR and CDR2 SFDVKD. The CDR3 totals 15 residues. CDR3 bases: TGTGCCACCAGTGATTCCCCCGGGGCCTACAATGAGCAGTTCTTC. Residues: CATSDSPGAYNEQFF.

Only one count was recorded for this clonotype. This chain links TRBV25-1 with TRBJ1-2; 7 nucleotides line up with TRBD1. The V gene's germline CDR1 is MGHDK and CDR2 SYGVNS. This CDR3 region has 14 residues. The V gene end was trimmed by 3 bases and the J gene end by 3 bases; junction bases not matched to a gene: 4. CDR3 sequence: CASSDRQGHYGYTF. The CDR3, as DNA: TGTGCCAGCAGTGATCGACAGGGACACTATGGCTACACCTTC.

This clonotype occurred a few times. This rearrangement joins TRBV19 to TRBJ2-7, with D unclear. CDR1 is LNHDA, CDR2 SQIVND, per germline (reference sequence). Trimming cost V 5 bases and J 2 bases, with 19 bases left between them. This CDR3 is built from 16 residues. The CDR3 DNA is TGTGCCAGTAGTCCCGATCGTAGGCCTAATACCTACGAGCAGTACTTC. This codes for CASSPDRRPNTYEQYF.

This clonotype is medium-sized within its sample. The V call is TRBV25-1, the J call TRBJ1-6; unclear D gene. The length of the CDR3 is 11 residues. Per germline, CDR1 MGHDK and CDR2 SYGVNS. V was pared by 5 bases and J by 11 bases, with 7 bases between. The CDR3 nucleotides are TGTGCCAGCAGTTTTGGGACACCCCTCCACTTT. Translated, it gives CASSFGTPLHF.

This clonotype was counted between two and nine times. This sequence joins TRBV30 and TRBJ2-7; 7 bases map to TRBD1. The CDR3 extends over 16 amino acids. V was pared by 0 bases and J by 1 base, with 9 bases of the junction left unmatched. The germline V gene has CDR1 GTSNPN and CDR2 SVGIG (reference sequence). The CDR3 nucleotides are TGTGCCTGGAGTGTACCTCGGACAGGACCATCCTACGAGCAGTACTTC. This gives the protein CAWSVPRTGPSYEQYF.

The chain uses TRBV6-2 or TRBV6-3 and TRBJ2-5; no reliable D call. Germline V gene data show CDR1 as MNHEY and CDR2 as SVGEGT. Trimming shortened V by 6 bases and J by 7 bases, and 15 bases separated the two germline ends. This CDR3 contains 13 residues. As DNA, the CDR3 is TGTGCCAGCAGGGAAAGGGAATGGGGGACCCAGTACTTC. Protein: CASREREWGTQYF.

The table lists this clonotype with a few counts. CDR3 DNA sequence: TGTGCCAGCAGTTTGACAGGGTTGGGAGCTTTCTTT. Residues: CASSLTGLGAFF. The genes are TRBV12-3 or TRBV12-4 and TRBJ1-1; 7 bases agree with TRBD1. The CDR3 loop spans 12 amino acids. With 3 bases clipped from V and 10 bases from J, the junction kept 5 bases outside the gene matches.

The V call is TRBV7-2, the J call TRBJ2-2; D not resolved. The CDR3 consists of 12 residues. Germline values: CDR1 SGHTA, CDR2 FQGNSA. Trimming stripped 2 bases from V and 3 bases from J, with 1 base between. The CDR3 loop is CASSLHTGELFF. In DNA form, the CDR3 reads TGTGCCAGCAGCTTACACACCGGGGAGCTGTTTTTT.